This entry lists 28 T cell receptor beta chains sequenced from one sample in a study of blood T cells in healthy people across ages. The use of a sample-barcoded 5' primer and a J-beta primer mix characterized a second PCR of about 6 to 11 cycles. TCRdb reanalysed the 5' RACE reads using MiXCR and keeps one entry per CDR3 protein. The table shows about 810,000 distinct CDR3 sequences, with approximately 35% occurring only once. Sequenced input: blood. The receptors were gathered from a man aged 18 to 30 in good health.

This chain joins TRBV7-9 and TRBJ2-3; a weak D match, TRBD2 (5 bases). V was pared by 1 base and J by 2 bases, with 10 bases between. The CDR3 extends over 15 amino acids. CDR1 is SEHNR, CDR2 FQNEAQ, per germline (reference sequence). The CDR3 region has the DNA TGTGCCAGCAGCTTAGTGCGGGTTCCCACAGATACGCAGTATTTT. Protein sequence: CASSLVRVPTDTQYF.

The table lists this clonotype with many counts. The chain carries TRBV4-3 and TRBJ1-5; no reliable D call. The CDR3 covers 14 residues. V was pared by 5 bases and J by 6 bases, with 14 bases between. Germline assignment: CDR1 LGHNA and CDR2 YSLEER. The CDR3: CASSYEPGGQPQHF. The CDR3 coding sequence is TGCGCCAGCAGCTATGAACCAGGCGGTCAGCCCCAGCATTTT.

This clonotype was found a few times. The V and J genes are TRBV2 and TRBJ2-1; perhaps TRBD2 as D (5 bases). The ends were cut back, 6 bases at V and 0 bases at J, with 12 bases in the middle. Germline CDR1 and CDR2: SNHLY and FYNNEI. CDR3 size: 15 residues. In DNA, the CDR3 is TGTGCCAGCAGGGAATCTAGCAGCTCCTACAATGAGCAGTTCTTC. Its translation: CASRESSSSYNEQFF. Using reference TRBV2 and TRBJ2-1 for the parts outside the CDR3, the full variable domain is EPEVTQTPSHQVTQMGQEVILRCVPISNHLYFYWYRQILGQKVEFLVSFYNNEISEKSEIFDDQFSVERPDGSNFTLKIRSTKLEDSAMYFCASRESSSSYNEQFFGPGTRLTVL.

This chain uses TRBV19 with TRBJ1-5; weak D call: TRBD1 (6 bases). CDR1 is LNHDA, CDR2 SQIVND, per germline (reference sequence). V shed 4 bases and J shed 6 bases, with 13 bases lying between them. The CDR3 totals 14 residues. The CDR3: CASSNRVAVQPQHF. The CDR3 DNA follows: TGTGCCAGTAGTAACAGGGTAGCGGTTCAGCCCCAGCATTTT.

There are a few counts of this clonotype. V and J are TRBV14 and TRBJ2-7; no clear D gene. Trimming shortened V by 1 base and J by 3 bases, and 13 bases separated the two germline ends. Germline-derived CDR1 and CDR2 are SGHDN and FVKESK. CDR3 length: 15 amino acids. DNA for the CDR3: TGTGCCAGCAGCCAAGTATTAAGGTCCTACTACGAGCAGTACTTC. Amino acid sequence: CASSQVLRSYYEQYF. The full variable domain, in which reference TRBV14 and TRBJ2-7 provide the parts outside the CDR3, is EAGVTQFPSHSVIEKGQTVTLRCDPISGHDNLYWYRRVMGKEIKFLLHFVKESKQDESGMPNNRFLAERTGGTYSTLKVQPAELEDSGVYFCASSQVLRSYYEQYFGPGTRLTVT.

This clonotype was counted a few times. The CDR3 loop reads CASSSSYGAQYF. The CDR3 region has the DNA TGTGCCAGCAGCTCGAGCTATGGGGCGCAGTATTTT. The rearrangement uses TRBV7-2 and TRBJ2-3; D is unclear. V gave up 4 bases and J gave up 10 bases, with 12 bases separating them. The CDR3 is made up of 12 amino acids. Germline-derived CDR1 and CDR2 are SGHTA and FQGNSA.

In this sample, this clonotype turned up a few times. The chain couples TRBV5-1 to TRBJ2-5, with D possibly called TRBD1 or TRBD2 (5 bases each). The germline V gene encodes CDR1 SGHRS and CDR2 YFSETQ. Trimming took off 1 base at V and 4 bases at J, with 14 bases between the two ends. The CDR3 spans 15 residues. CDR3 residues: CASSLPGPEGETQYF. CDR3 nucleotides: TGCGCCAGCAGCTTGCCGGGGCCCGAGGGAGAGACCCAGTACTTC.

The sample holds a few counts of this clonotype. The chain couples TRBV21-1 to TRBJ2-7; TRBD2 is the table's D call and was not checked against the DNA. TRBV21-1 is marked as a pseudogene. This CDR3 has 14 amino acids. Written as DNA, the CDR3 is TGTGCCAGCAGCAACCGGGACGTAGCCTACGAGCAGTACTTC. It encodes CASSNRDVAYEQYF.

The CDR3 region has the DNA TGTGCCAGCAGCTTGGCCAGGGACAGTCGCAATCAGCCCCAGCATTTT. Residues: CASSLARDSRNQPQHF. The rearrangement joins TRBV5-6 to TRBJ1-5; the match to TRBD1 covers 7 bases. This CDR3 has 16 residues. Trimming cost V 0 bases and J 2 bases; bases outside gene matches: 5. Looked up from germline, CDR1 is SGHDT and CDR2 is YYEEEE.

This clonotype appeared a few times. The chain joins TRBV5-1 to TRBJ2-1; 8 positions match TRBD2. J was trimmed by 3 bases and V by 3 bases; bases with no gene match: 8. CDR1 and CDR2 from the germline V gene are SGHRS and YFSETQ. CDR3 length: 16 amino acids. The CDR3 region is CASSSHLGGDYNEQFF. The CDR3 nucleotides are TGCGCCAGCAGCTCCCACCTCGGGGGGGACTACAATGAGCAGTTCTTC.

This chain connects TRBV7-2 to TRBJ2-7; no reliable D call. CDR3 length: 15 amino acids. Per germline, CDR1 SGHTA and CDR2 FQGNSA. Trimming cost V 2 bases and J 4 bases, with 15 bases left between them. The CDR3 loop is CASSLSGVLLYEQYF. As DNA, the CDR3 is TGTGCCAGCAGCTTATCTGGGGTCTTGCTATACGAGCAGTACTTC.

This clonotype occurred a few times. The chain employs TRBV21-1 and TRBJ1-1. TRBV21-1 has pseudogene status. There are 16 residues in the CDR3. The CDR3 spells CASSKAGPSQNTEAFF. The CDR3 coding sequence is TGTGCCAGCAGCAAAGCGGGCCCAAGTCAGAACACTGAAGCTTTCTTT.

Of note for this clonotype: Being one base from a much bigger clone, this may be a read error. CDR3 nucleotide sequence: TGTGCCAGCAGAGAAGACAGAGGCACCTACAATGGGCAGTTCTTC. This codes for CASREDRGTYNGQFF. V gene TRBV2 combines with J gene TRBJ2-1; perhaps TRBD1 as D (5 bases). The CDR3 has 15 amino acids. The germline gives CDR1 SNHLY, CDR2 FYNNEI.

In its sample, this clonotype was seen many times. This chain uses TRBV10-3 with TRBJ2-3; D is ambiguous. Germline V gene data show CDR1 as ENHRY and CDR2 as SYGVKD. Trimming cost V 3 bases and J 6 bases, with 10 bases left between them. This CDR3 spans 13 amino acids. CDR3 coding DNA: TGTGCCATCAGTGACCACCCGACGGATACGCAGTATTTT. Protein product: CAISDHPTDTQYF.

This clonotype has a handful of counts. The chain employs TRBV29-1 and TRBJ1-1, with TRBD1 as a possible D gene (5 bases). The CDR3 length is 11 residues. Germline V gene lookup returns CDR1 SQVTM and CDR2 ANQGSEA. V was trimmed by 0 bases and J by 11 bases, leaving 10 bases between them. The CDR3 here is CSVEEGGMAFF. CDR3 nucleotides: TGCAGCGTTGAAGAGGGGGGTATGGCTTTCTTT.

Note on this clonotype: Given a much more abundant clone one base away, this may be a read error. J is TRBJ1-1 and V is TRBV18, with D possibly TRBD1 on 5 matching bases. V lost 5 bases, J lost 2 bases, and 9 bases lay in between. The CDR3 is 13 amino acids. The germline gives CDR1 KGHSH, CDR2 LQKENI. The CDR3 sequence: CASSEDINTEAFF. CDR3 nucleotides: TGTGCCAGCTCAGAGGACATAAACACTGAAGCTTTCTTT.

This clonotype appeared a few times. This sequence joins TRBV10-3 and TRBJ2-5; 7 bases fit TRBD1. Germline CDR1 reads ENHRY; CDR2 reads SYGVKD. The CDR3 covers 14 residues. J lost 4 bases, V lost 2 bases, and 4 bases had no gene match. This CDR3 is CAISEGDSLETQYF. DNA of the CDR3: TGTGCCATCAGTGAGGGGGACAGTTTAGAGACCCAGTACTTC.

In this sample, this clonotype turned up a few times. The gene calls are TRBV27 and TRBJ2-2; 8 bases align to TRBD1. After removal of 8 bases from V and 5 bases from J, the junction contained 10 bases not matched to a gene. The CDR3 spans 15 residues. The germline V gene has CDR1 MNHEY and CDR2 SMNVEV (reference sequence). CDR3 in amino acids: CASRSRGPRTGELFF. CDR3 nucleotides: TGTGCCAGCCGGAGCAGGGGGCCGAGGACCGGGGAGCTGTTTTTT.

Of note for this clonotype: The conserved phenylalanine or tryptophan is not found at the CDR3 terminus, so this likely reflects a read error. The limits of the CDR3 on the DNA are not certain, so only TCRdb's listed CDR3 is given. The chain recombines TRBV20-1 with TRBJ2-1; no check of the table's D call, TRBD2, against the DNA was made. Counting both end residues, the CDR3 totals 15 amino acids. Germline CDR1 reads DFQATT; CDR2 reads SNEGSKA (reference sequence). CDR3: CSARARAGESYTFGS.

Of note for this clonotype: The junction departs from germline at one end; a sequencing error may be responsible. This chain's CDR3 is CASNQDTPGTDTQYF. Here the CDR3 DNA reads TGTGCCAGCAACCAAGACACCCCGGGCACAGATACGCAGTATTTT. This rearrangement joins TRBV3-1 to TRBJ2-3; D remains unclear. CDR3 length: 15 amino acids. Looked up from germline, CDR1 is LGHDT and CDR2 is YNNKEL (reference sequence).

This chain connects TRBV7-2 to TRBJ2-3; 7 nucleotides match TRBD1. The CDR3 length is 15 residues. CDR1 is SGHTA and CDR2 is FQGNSA in the germline V gene. The V and J ends lost 4 bases and 2 bases, in that order; junction bases with no gene match: 6. CDR3 amino acids: CASSYPTGATDTQYF. CDR3 in DNA: TGTGCCAGCAGCTACCCCACAGGGGCCACAGATACGCAGTATTTT.

The chain employs TRBV4-3 and TRBJ2-5, with a weak D call TRBD2 (6 bases). This CDR3 is built from 14 residues. Looked up from germline, CDR1 is LGHNA and CDR2 is YSLEER. V was shortened by 0 bases and J by 10 bases, with 15 bases between the two germline ends. CDR3 DNA: TGCGCCAGCAGCCAAGAGGAGACTAGTCGGATCCAGTACTTC. Translating it yields CASSQEETSRIQYF.

The chain is built from TRBV7-8 and TRBJ1-5; 7 bases are shared with TRBD1. CDR3 size: 16 residues. The germline V gene has CDR1 SGHVS and CDR2 FQNEAQ. V gave up 3 bases and J gave up 6 bases; unmatched junction bases: 11. This chain's CDR3 is CASSFRYRGVSQPQHF. The DNA of the CDR3 is TGTGCCAGCAGCTTCCGGTACAGGGGAGTAAGTCAGCCCCAGCATTTT. The whole variable domain, remainder taken from reference TRBV7-8 and TRBJ1-5, is GAGVSQSPRYKVAKRGQDVALRCDPISGHVSLFWYQQALGQGPEFLTYFQNEAQLDKSGLPSDRFFAERPEGSVSTLKIQRTQQEDSAVYLCASSFRYRGVSQPQHFGDGTRLSIL.

The gene calls are TRBV20-1 and TRBJ2-5; 7 bases agree with TRBD2. The CDR3 is 12 residues long. With V trimmed by 6 bases and J by 11 bases, 12 bases remained unmatched. Germline V gene sequence: CDR1 DFQATT, CDR2 SNEGSKA (reference sequence). CDR3: CSARTSLNEQYF. The DNA of the CDR3 is TGCAGTGCCCGGACTAGTCTAAATGAGCAGTACTTC.

J is TRBJ2-3 and V is TRBV7-8; TRBD1 aligns across 8 bases. This CDR3 has 16 amino acids. With V trimmed by 5 bases and J by 2 bases, 9 bases remained unmatched. CDR1 is SGHVS and CDR2 is FQNEAQ in the germline V gene. The CDR3 bases are TGTGCCAGCAGCGTCAGCAGGGGGCTGTACACAGATACGCAGTATTTT. Translation gives CASSVSRGLYTDTQYF.

This clonotype came up many times. This chain links TRBV4-2 with TRBJ2-1; maybe TRBD1 (5 bases). Trimming took 0 bases from V and 5 from J, leaving 11 bases between them. This CDR3 has 15 amino acids. The germline V gene encodes CDR1 LGHNA and CDR2 YNFKEQ. The CDR3 sequence: CASSQEPGLNNEQFF. The CDR3 region has the DNA TGTGCCAGCAGCCAAGAGCCAGGGCTTAACAATGAGCAGTTCTTC.

V usage is TRBV6-2 or TRBV6-3 and J usage is TRBJ2-7; D possibly uses TRBD1 or TRBD2 (5 bases each). The CDR3 runs 14 residues. V lost 6 bases and J 7 bases, leaving 19 bases between the germline ends. Germline CDR1 MNHEY, CDR2 SVGEGT. The DNA of the CDR3 is TGTGCCAGCAGCTGGGTGGGGACCACGAATGAGCAGTACTTC. Amino acid sequence: CASSWVGTTNEQYF.

The V and J genes are TRBV9 and TRBJ2-5; D possibly matches TRBD1 or TRBD2 (5 bases each). V was trimmed by 4 bases and J by 11 bases, leaving 24 bases between them. This CDR3 has 15 residues. CDR1 is SGDLS and CDR2 is YYNGEE in the germline V gene. Here the CDR3 reads CASSPFGAGHNEQYF. The DNA of the CDR3 is TGTGCCAGCAGCCCTTTCGGGGCAGGGCACAATGAGCAGTACTTC.